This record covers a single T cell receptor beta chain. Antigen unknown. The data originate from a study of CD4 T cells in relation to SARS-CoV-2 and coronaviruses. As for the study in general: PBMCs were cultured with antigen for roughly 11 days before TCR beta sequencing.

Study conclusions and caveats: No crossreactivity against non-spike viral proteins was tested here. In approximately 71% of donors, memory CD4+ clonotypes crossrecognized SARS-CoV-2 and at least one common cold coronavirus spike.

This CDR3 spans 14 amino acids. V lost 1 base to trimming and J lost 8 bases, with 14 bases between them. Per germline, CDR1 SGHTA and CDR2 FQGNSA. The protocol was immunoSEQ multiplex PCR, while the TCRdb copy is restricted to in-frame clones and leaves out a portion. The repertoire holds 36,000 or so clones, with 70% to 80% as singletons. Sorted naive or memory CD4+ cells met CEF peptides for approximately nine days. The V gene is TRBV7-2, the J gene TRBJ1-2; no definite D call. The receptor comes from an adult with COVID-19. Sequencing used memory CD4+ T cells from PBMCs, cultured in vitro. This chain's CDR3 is CASSLVMGGFGYTF. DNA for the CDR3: TGTGCCAGCAGCTTAGTAATGGGAGGGTTCGGCTACACCTTC.